This T cell receptor beta chain is from a study of CD8 T cells in ankylosing spondylitis. Findings and limits, study-wide: A TCR beta motif of eight highly homologous variants appeared characteristic of ankylosing spondylitis blood. Within matched ankylosing spondylitis synovial fluid, disease-linked clones were reportedly significantly enriched. There were earlier reports of some motif variants in reactive arthritis synovial fluid and blood.

By quantitative 5'-RACE with molecular barcodes, the TCR beta libraries were made. TCRdb recomputed calls from the 5' RACE reads with MiXCR, one row per CDR3 protein. The sample contains 380,000 or so distinct CDR3 sequences, more than 20% of which appear only once. This clonotype was recorded only once. Antigen: not known. Losses at the gene ends were 4 bases for V and 5 bases for J; bases not matched to a gene: 10. CDR1 is LGHNA, CDR2 YNFKEQ, per germline. This CDR3 is 16 amino acids long. The source material was blood, either unsorted or a sorted T cell fraction (not recorded which). The V and J genes are TRBV4-2 and TRBJ2-7; 11 bases align to TRBD1. This receptor was identified in a male donor with ankylosing spondylitis or in good health (not recorded which). The CDR3 coding sequence is TGTGCCAGCAGCCGATACCGGGACAGGGGGAGTAACGAGCAGTACTTC. Its translation is CASSRYRDRGSNEQYF.